This paragraph reports one T cell receptor beta chain. Its cognate antigen is unknown. Documented time point: newly diagnosed GD, antithyroid drugs for less than 3 months. Following extraction of RNA from PBMCs, that RNA was used to make the TCR library. According to the study, TCR beta libraries were built with iRepertoire HTBI primers and CDR3-region Arm-PCR. MiXCR, run by TCRdb on the multiplex PCR reads, gives a single entry per CDR3 protein. The sample contains 550,000 or so distinct CDR3 sequences, 12% of which appear only once. This record comes from a study of regulatory T cells in long-lasting Graves disease. Study outcomes and limitations: TCR diversity was lower in persistent Graves' patients than in newly diagnosed ones.

The CDR3 is 13 residues long. V shed 6 bases and J shed 4 bases, with 12 bases lying between them. CDR1 MNHNS and CDR2 SASEGT come from the germline V gene. The data were also submitted as part of a second study, on T cells in Graves' hyperthyroidism and ophthalmopathy. That paper adds: Clinical symptoms, serum thyroxine, TRAb, thyroid ultrasound and orbital computed tomography established diagnosis. Within blood appeared most thyroid clonotypes that had expanded above 0.001.

Source: peripheral blood mononuclear cells (PBMCs), taken at new diagnosis, from a patient treated with antithyroid drugs. This sequence originates from a woman in her twenties or thirties with Graves disease. V and J are TRBV6-1 and TRBJ1-2; a possible D gene is TRBD1 (6 bases). CDR3 sequence: CASRDSYLYGYTF. In DNA form, the CDR3 reads TGTGCCAGCAGGGACAGCTACCTCTATGGCTACACCTTC.